A selection of T cell receptor beta chains follows, all from one sample in a study of shared clonotypes between healthy human individuals. Clones were sequenced by immunoSEQ multiplex PCR, and TCRdb holds only the in-frame ones, with some missing. The table records some 2,500,000 clones, 80% to 95% of them present only once. The sample was naive CD4+ T cells from PBMCs. The receptors were gathered from a man between 18 and 35 years old in good health. Some clones in this sample may be carry-over from other donors' samples. The CDR3 runs from the conserved cysteine through the conserved F or W. Fields, in order: V gene, J gene, clone size, D gene, CDR3 protein, CDR3 DNA. D genes are given only for firm matches. Clone sizes are given selectively: once, few, many, or a class where the clone is expanded.

TRBV4-3	TRBJ2-1	once	.	CASSQDWGQSPPNEQFF	TGCGCCAGCAGCCAAGATTGGGGCCAAAGCCCACCCAATGAGCAGTTCTTC
TRBV11-2	TRBJ2-3	once	.	CASSSQRLIPATDTQYF	TGTGCCAGCAGCTCCCAAAGACTTATCCCTGCCACAGATACGCAGTATTTT
TRBV4-1	TRBJ2-6	.	TRBD1	CAIKGQGAPGANVLTF	TGCGCCATCAAGGGACAGGGGGCGCCTGGGGCCAACGTCCTGACTTTC
TRBV5-4	TRBJ2-7	.	.	CASSLGGTLAYEQYF	TGTGCCAGCAGCTTGGGTGGGACATTGGCCTACGAGCAGTACTTC
TRBV27	TRBJ2-5	.	TRBD2	CASSMTSGSKTQYF	TGTGCCAGCAGTATGACTAGCGGGAGTAAGACCCAGTACTTC
TRBV9	TRBJ1-1	once	.	CASSVLTGNTEAFF	TGTGCCAGCAGCGTTTTAACGGGGAACACTGAAGCTTTCTTT
TRBV5-6	TRBJ2-7	.	.	CASSLIMNSHSYEQYF	TGTGCCAGCAGCTTGATAATGAACTCCCATTCGTACGAGCAGTACTTC
TRBV5-4	TRBJ2-6	.	TRBD1	CASSPRDRGSGANVLTF	TGTGCCAGCAGCCCCCGGGACAGGGGTTCTGGGGCCAACGTCCTGACTTTC
TRBV9	TRBJ1-1	few	.	CASSPGRWENTEAFF	TGTGCCAGCAGCCCCGGGAGGTGGGAGAACACTGAAGCTTTCTTT
TRBV11-2	TRBJ2-7	.	.	CASSLGVSRDEQYF	TGTGCCAGCAGCTTAGGGGTATCCCGCGACGAGCAGTACTTC
TRBV6-1	TRBJ2-5	.	TRBD1	CASNTDRGQTQYF	TGTGCCAGCAACACCGACAGGGGTCAGACCCAGTACTTC
TRBV27	TRBJ2-2	.	TRBD1	CASSLPGQPTGELFF	TGTGCCAGCAGTTTACCGGGACAGCCCACCGGGGAGCTGTTTTTT
TRBV5-1	TRBJ2-5	once	.	CASSSRGLQETQYF	TGCGCCAGCAGCTCTCGGGGGCTCCAAGAGACCCAGTACTTC
TRBV18	TRBJ2-7	.	TRBD2	CASSPGLASSYEQYF	TGTGCCAGCTCACCGGGACTAGCGAGCTCCTACGAGCAGTACTTC
TRBV11-2	TRBJ1-2	.	.	CASSFVSGRAKYGYTF	TGTGCCAGCAGCTTTGTGAGCGGCAGGGCAAAATATGGCTACACCTTC
TRBV7-3	TRBJ2-1	.	TRBD2	CASSRTSGRWDEQFF	TGTGCCAGCAGCCGGACTAGCGGGAGATGGGATGAGCAGTTCTTC
TRBV5-4	TRBJ2-3	.	TRBD2	CASSSSGSSTDTQYF	TGTGCCAGCAGCTCTAGCGGGAGTAGCACAGATACGCAGTATTTT
TRBV14	TRBJ2-5	.	.	CASSQAGQRKETQYF	TGTGCCAGCAGCCAAGCGGGACAACGCAAAGAGACCCAGTACTTC
TRBV19	TRBJ1-1	.	.	CASSIRGAYTEAFF	TGTGCCAGTAGTATAAGGGGGGCATACACTGAAGCTTTCTTT
TRBV7-2	TRBJ2-1	once	TRBD2	CASSLGWGGNEQFF	TGTGCCAGCAGCTTAGGCTGGGGGGGCAATGAGCAGTTCTTC
TRBV9	TRBJ2-3	.	.	CASSVTQQSDTQYF	TGTGCCAGCAGCGTGACTCAACAATCAGATACGCAGTATTTT
TRBV9	TRBJ2-5	.	.	CASSMGDPQETQYF	TGTGCCAGCAGCATGGGGGATCCCCAAGAGACCCAGTACTTC
TRBV18	TRBJ2-4	once	.	CASSPGAPKNIQYF	TGTGCCAGCTCGCCCGGGGCTCCCAAAAACATTCAGTACTTC
TRBV30	TRBJ2-2	.	.	CAWSGVSAAGELFF	TGTGCCTGGAGTGGGGTTAGCGCTGCCGGGGAGCTGTTTTTT